One and the same sample provided the 19 T cell receptor beta chains below, sequenced in a study of beta chain features in type 1 diabetes. Expressed TCRB transcripts were sequenced, since all the RNA that had been isolated was reverse transcribed. Assay used: immunoSEQ multiplex PCR; TCRdb lists only in-frame clones, some missing. There are a few hundred thousand clones in the sample; around 10% occur only once, and roughly 0.6% lies in the top ten. Points from the study as a whole: TCRB CDR3s were moderately but significantly shorter in Type 1 diabetes patients in all four CD4+ subsets.

These receptors' antigens are unknown. The specimen sequenced was central memory CD4+ T cells from blood. The receptors shown here come from a man aged 30 to 45 with type 1 diabetes.

This clone was counted at least ten times. The chain has TRBV4-3 and TRBJ2-7; no clear D. The CDR3 length is 15 residues. In germline, CDR1 is LGHNA, CDR2 YSLEER. The ends were cut back, 0 bases at V and 3 bases at J, with 12 bases in the middle. The CDR3 DNA sequence: TGCGCCAGCAGCCAAGAGGCCAGGTGGAACTACGAGCAGTACTTC. Its protein product is CASSQEARWNYEQYF.

This clone showed up just a few times. The V and J genes are TRBV4-1 and TRBJ2-3; D is undetermined. Trimming left V 1 base short and J 3 bases short, with 2 bases between. CDR1 and CDR2 (germline): MGHRA, YSYEKL. The CDR3 runs 12 residues. CDR3 region: CASSQATDTQYF. DNA for the CDR3: TGCGCCAGCAGCCAAGCTACAGATACGCAGTATTTT.

The rearrangement joins TRBV28 to TRBJ2-2, with 10 bases aligning to TRBD1. The germline CDR1 and CDR2 sequences are MDHEN and SYDVKM. The CDR3 is made up of 14 amino acids. The V segment lost 6 bases and the J segment 3 bases; nucleotides outside the gene matches: 1. The CDR3 loop is CASRGTGDTGELFF. In DNA, the CDR3 is TGTGCCAGCAGGGGGACAGGGGACACCGGGGAGCTGTTTTTT.

This clone was seen a few times. V is TRBV10-2 and J is TRBJ2-3, with D perhaps TRBD2 (7 bases). The CDR3 is 15 residues long. Germline lookup yields CDR1 WSHSY and CDR2 SAAADI. V dropped 5 bases and J dropped 3 bases, with 15 bases sitting between them. The DNA for the CDR3 is TGCGCCAGCAGTCAAGGGGGAGGGATGACAGATACGCAGTATTTT. Protein sequence: CASSQGGGMTDTQYF.

This clone showed up just a few times. This chain links TRBV5-1 with TRBJ2-3, with 9 bases identical to TRBD2. The CDR3 has 16 amino acids. V was clipped by 0 bases and J by 0 bases; unmatched bases: 2. From germline, CDR1 is SGHRS and CDR2 YFSETQ. The CDR3 coding sequence is TGCGCCAGCAGCTTGGGGCTAGCGGGGAGCACAGATACGCAGTATTTT. It translates to CASSLGLAGSTDTQYF.

The rearrangement links TRBV5-1 to TRBJ2-7; perhaps TRBD1 as D (6 bases). The length of the CDR3 is 14 residues. The V gene's germline CDR1 is SGHRS and CDR2 YFSETQ. V was clipped by 4 bases and J by 0 bases, with 11 bases between them. CDR3 sequence reads: CASSIDRYSYEQYF. CDR3 DNA sequence: TGCGCCAGCAGCATTGACAGGTACTCCTACGAGCAGTACTTC.

The genes are TRBV28 and TRBJ1-2; D is uncertain. V was clipped by 6 bases and J by 1 base, with 6 bases between them. The CDR3 is 12 residues long. Germline V gives CDR1 MDHEN, CDR2 SYDVKM. The CDR3 DNA reads as TGTGCCAGCAGACAGCTTAACTATGGCTACACCTTC. This encodes CASRQLNYGYTF.

This clone was picked up a small number of times. V usage is TRBV11-2 and J usage is TRBJ2-2, with D possibly TRBD2 on 6 matching bases. The germline gives CDR1 SGHAT, CDR2 FQNNGV. Trimming removed 5 bases at V and 4 bases at J, with 11 bases between. The CDR3 has 14 residues. CDR3 amino acids: CASSGRLGTGELFF. DNA for the CDR3: TGTGCCAGCAGCGGCCGACTAGGCACCGGGGAGCTGTTTTTT.

This clone was found many times. The rearrangement links TRBV14 to TRBJ1-2; D perhaps matches TRBD1 (5 bases). The CDR3 runs 13 residues. The V and J ends lost 4 bases and 7 bases respectively, with 13 bases between them. Germline loops: CDR1 SGHDN, CDR2 FVKESK. CDR3 amino acids: CASSPLGGGGYTF. In DNA form, the CDR3 reads TGTGCCAGCAGCCCTCTTGGCGGGGGTGGCTACACCTTC.

Comment on this clone: A far larger clone differs by one base, so this is likely a read error. CDR3 in DNA: TGTGCCAGCAGCCAAGAGGGGGGGAATCAGCCCCAGCATTTT. Amino acids: CASSQEGGNQPQHF. The J gene is TRBJ1-5, the V gene TRBV4-2; D is possibly TRBD1 (5 bases). The CDR3 extends over 14 amino acids. Germline-derived CDR1 and CDR2 are LGHNA and YNFKEQ. V was pared by 0 bases and J by 4 bases, with 7 bases between.

This clone was picked up a small number of times. The genes are TRBV7-8 and TRBJ1-5, with D uncertain. Trimming cost V 3 bases and J 5 bases, with 8 bases left between them. The CDR3 is made up of 13 amino acids. CDR1 and CDR2 (germline): SGHVS, FQNEAQ. The CDR3 DNA reads TGTGCCAGCAGCTTTAAGGTGGATCAGCCCCAGCATTTT. This codes for CASSFKVDQPQHF.

This clone was detected a few times. This sequence joins TRBV29-1 and TRBJ2-3; D remains ambiguous. V lost 7 bases to trimming and J lost 4 bases, with 12 bases between them. CDR3 size: 12 residues. The germline V gene encodes CDR1 SQVTM and CDR2 ANQGSEA. The CDR3 spells CSASRQADTQYF. In nucleotides, the CDR3 is TGCAGCGCATCCAGGCAGGCAGATACGCAGTATTTT.

The chain is built from TRBV2 and TRBJ2-7; the D is unclear. Germline CDR1 is SNHLY and CDR2 is FYNNEI. V was trimmed by 6 bases and J by 2 bases, leaving 8 bases between them. CDR3 length equals 12 residues. CDR3 sequence: CASRAETYEQYF. The CDR3 DNA is TGTGCCAGCAGGGCGGAGACCTACGAGCAGTACTTC.

The chain employs TRBV7-2 and TRBJ2-1; D is possibly TRBD2 (5 bases). The V gene lost 5 bases and the J gene lost 7 bases, with 12 bases spanning the gap. The CDR3 has 13 amino acids. Germline V gives CDR1 SGHTA, CDR2 FQGNSA. The chain's CDR3 is CASSRALANEQFF. CDR3 DNA sequence: TGTGCCAGCAGCCGCGCGCTAGCAAATGAGCAGTTCTTC.

This clone was observed a few times. The V call is TRBV5-1, the J call TRBJ2-6; D is unclear. Trimming left V 4 bases short and J 0 bases short, with 17 bases between. From germline, CDR1 is SGHRS and CDR2 YFSETQ. This CDR3 region has 18 residues. CDR3 amino acids: CASSLTSDGYSGANVLTF. The CDR3 nucleotides read TGCGCCAGCAGCCTCACCTCGGACGGATACTCTGGGGCCAACGTCCTGACTTTC.

This clone was observed many times. This chain connects TRBV5-1 to TRBJ2-5; possibly TRBD2 for D (5 bases). Germline CDR1 reads SGHRS; CDR2 reads YFSETQ. The CDR3 spans 15 residues. The V end was cut by 7 bases, the J end by 5 bases, with 21 bases between. CDR3 coding DNA: TGCGCCAGCGAGCCCAGCGGCCACTACTCGGAGACCCAGTACTTC. Its translation is CASEPSGHYSETQYF.

There are a few counts of this clone. This chain joins TRBV19 and TRBJ2-2, with D uncertain. Trimming took 3 bases from V and 7 from J, leaving 9 bases between them. The CDR3 extends over 13 amino acids. Germline assignment: CDR1 LNHDA and CDR2 SQIVND (reference sequence). The CDR3 sequence: CASSIEGGGELFF. The DNA for the CDR3 is TGTGCCAGTAGTATTGAAGGCGGCGGGGAGCTGTTTTTT.

The J gene is TRBJ2-3, the V gene TRBV29-1, with 8 bases identical to TRBD1. V shed 6 bases, J shed 2 bases, and the junction held 7 bases outside the gene matches. The CDR3 extends over 14 amino acids. Germline loops: CDR1 SQVTM, CDR2 ANQGSEA. CDR3 coding DNA: TGCAGCGTCCAACAGGGGGTCATCACAGATACGCAGTATTTT. Protein: CSVQQGVITDTQYF.

The chain uses TRBV5-1 and TRBJ2-7; the D gene could be TRBD1 or TRBD2 (5 bases each). The CDR3 extends over 14 amino acids. Germline CDR1 and CDR2: SGHRS and YFSETQ. The germline V and J ends were trimmed by 4 bases and 3 bases, with 14 bases remaining between them. This chain's CDR3 is CASSQGTAGYEQYF. DNA for the CDR3: TGCGCCAGCAGCCAGGGAACTGCGGGCTACGAGCAGTACTTC.